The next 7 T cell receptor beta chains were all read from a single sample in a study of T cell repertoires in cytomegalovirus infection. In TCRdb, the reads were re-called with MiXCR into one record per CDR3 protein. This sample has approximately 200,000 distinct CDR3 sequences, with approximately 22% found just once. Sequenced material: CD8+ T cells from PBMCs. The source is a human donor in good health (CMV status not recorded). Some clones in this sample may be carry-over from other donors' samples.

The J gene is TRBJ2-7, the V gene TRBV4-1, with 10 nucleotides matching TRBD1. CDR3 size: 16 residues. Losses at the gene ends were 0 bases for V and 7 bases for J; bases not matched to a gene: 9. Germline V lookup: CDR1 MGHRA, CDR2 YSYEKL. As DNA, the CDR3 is TGCGCCAGCAGCCAAGATTACCAGACAGGGGGCCGGGAGCAGTACTTC. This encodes CASSQDYQTGGREQYF.

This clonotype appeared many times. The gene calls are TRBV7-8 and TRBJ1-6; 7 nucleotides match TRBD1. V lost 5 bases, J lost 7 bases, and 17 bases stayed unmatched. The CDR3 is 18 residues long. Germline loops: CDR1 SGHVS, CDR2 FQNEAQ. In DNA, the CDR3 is TGTGCCAGCAGCCCAGGAGACAGGGCGTCTATCTGGAATTCACCCCTCCACTTT. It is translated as CASSPGDRASIWNSPLHF.

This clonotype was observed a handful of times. DNA of the CDR3: TGCGCCAGCAGCTTTACAGGAACTGAACTATGGGGCTACACCTTC. This codes for CASSFTGTELWGYTF. The genes are TRBV5-1 and TRBJ1-2, with a tentative D call TRBD1 (5 bases). Germline CDR1 and CDR2: SGHRS and YFSETQ. This CDR3 spans 15 amino acids. V lost 2 bases and J lost 8, with 19 bases in between.

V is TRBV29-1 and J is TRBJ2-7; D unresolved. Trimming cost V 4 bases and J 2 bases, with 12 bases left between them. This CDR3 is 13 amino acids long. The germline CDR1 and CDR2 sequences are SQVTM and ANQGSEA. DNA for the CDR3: TGCAGCGTTGTTCCGGAGTTTGCCTACGAGCAGTACTTC. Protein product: CSVVPEFAYEQYF.

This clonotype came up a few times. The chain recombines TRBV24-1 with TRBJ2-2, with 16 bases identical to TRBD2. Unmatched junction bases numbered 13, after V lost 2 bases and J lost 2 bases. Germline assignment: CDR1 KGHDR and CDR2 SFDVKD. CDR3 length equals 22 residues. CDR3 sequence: CATSDSTFGTSGGAANTGELFF. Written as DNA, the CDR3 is TGTGCCACCAGTGATTCCACCTTCGGGACTAGCGGGGGGGCCGCCAACACCGGGGAGCTGTTTTTT.

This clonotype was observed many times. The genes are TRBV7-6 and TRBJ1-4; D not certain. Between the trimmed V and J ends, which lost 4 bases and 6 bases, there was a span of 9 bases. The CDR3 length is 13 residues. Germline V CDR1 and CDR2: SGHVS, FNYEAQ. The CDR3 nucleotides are TGTGCCAGCAGCTCCCGGCTTGATGAAAAACTGTTTTTT. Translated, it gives CASSSRLDEKLFF. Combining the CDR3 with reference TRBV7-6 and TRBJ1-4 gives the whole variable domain GAGVSQSPRYKVTKRGQDVALRCDPISGHVSLYWYRQALGQGPEFLTYFNYEAQQDKSGLPNDRFSAERPEGSISTLTIQRTEQRDSAMYRCASSSRLDEKLFFGSGTQLSVL.

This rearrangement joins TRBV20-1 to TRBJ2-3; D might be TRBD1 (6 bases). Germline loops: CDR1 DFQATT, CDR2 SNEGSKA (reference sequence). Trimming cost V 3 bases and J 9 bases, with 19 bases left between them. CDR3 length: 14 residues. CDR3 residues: CSASPYLQGETQYF. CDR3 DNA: TGCAGTGCTAGCCCATACCTACAGGGCGAGACGCAGTATTTT.